This TCR beta chain was sequenced during a study of T cells in Graves' hyperthyroidism and ophthalmopathy. This clonotype appeared many times. Amplified TCR beta CDR3 regions derived from RNA transcripts. With the HTBI primer set, the TCR CDR3 went through a first round of RT-PCR. In TCRdb, the multiplex PCR reads were re-called with MiXCR into one record per CDR3 protein. The sample consists of 410,000 or so distinct CDR3 sequences, roughly 14% of them appearing once. This clonotype was sampled from a man between 18 and 35 years old with Graves' ophthalmopathy. The sequenced sample was blood.

The CDR3 loop is CASSLDRVRGETQYF. As DNA, the CDR3 is TGTGCCAGCAGCCTGGACAGGGTCAGGGGAGAGACCCAGTACTTC. J is TRBJ2-5 and V is TRBV6-2 or TRBV6-3; 8 bases map to TRBD1. The CDR3 covers 15 residues. Germline CDR1 MNHEY, CDR2 SVGEGT. The ends lost 6 bases at V and 4 bases at J; junction bases unmatched: 10.